One and the same sample provided the 30 T cell receptor beta chains below, sequenced in a study of somatic mutations in cytotoxic T cells in rheumatoid arthritis. Data came from immunoSEQ multiplex PCR; TCRdb stores just in-frame clones and leaves some out. The sample includes tens of thousands of clones, 84% of them seen just once. The source material was CD8+ T cells sorted from blood. Receptors were obtained from a man aged 40-49 years in good health.

The chain carries TRBV7-8 and TRBJ2-7; D is perhaps TRBD2 (6 bases). V lost 5 bases and J lost 2, with 13 bases in between. This CDR3 spans 14 amino acids. Germline V gives CDR1 SGHVS, CDR2 FQNEAQ. Written as DNA, the CDR3 is TGTGCCAGCAGCCCCATGGGGGGTCCCTACGAGCAGTACTTC. This sequence encodes CASSPMGGPYEQYF.

This rearrangement joins TRBV11-1 to TRBJ2-7; unclear D gene. V dropped 5 bases and J dropped 3 bases, with 11 bases sitting between them. This CDR3 comprises 13 residues. CDR1 SGHAT and CDR2 FQDESV come from the germline V gene (reference sequence). The CDR3 coding sequence is TGTGCCAGCAGCCCTTCCTCCCTCTACGAGCAGTACTTC. Translating gives CASSPSSLYEQYF.

This clone was seen only once. The rearrangement links TRBV4-1 to TRBJ1-1; D not resolved. Germline V CDR1 and CDR2: MGHRA, YSYEKL. V was clipped by 1 base and J by 5 bases, with 8 bases between them. This CDR3 is built from 13 residues. The DNA for the CDR3 is TGCGCCAGCAGCCAAGGGTTTAGTACTGAAGCTTTCTTT. As protein: CASSQGFSTEAFF.

CDR3 sequence reads: CATSTGVGDRDGYTF. In nucleotides, the CDR3 is TGTGCCACCAGCACCGGAGTCGGGGACCGCGATGGCTACACCTTC. The rearrangement joins TRBV15 to TRBJ1-2; tentative D call: TRBD1 (5 bases). Deletions cut 4 bases from V and 6 bases from J, with 18 bases between. CDR3 size: 15 residues. Per germline, CDR1 LNHNV and CDR2 YYDKDF (reference sequence). Full variable domain (missing parts from reference TRBV15 and TRBJ1-2): DAMVIQNPRYQVTQFGKPVTLSCSQTLNHNVMYWYQQKSSQAPKLLFHYYDKDFNNEADTPDNFQSRRPNTSFCFLDIRSPGLGDTAMYLCATSTGVGDRDGYTFGSGTRLTVV.

The J gene is TRBJ2-7, the V gene TRBV27; D gene unclear. With 0 bases removed from V and 2 bases from J, the gap between germline ends came to 8 bases. The CDR3 consists of 14 residues. Germline V CDR1 and CDR2: MNHEY, SMNVEV (reference sequence). CDR3 residues: CASSLSGIAYEQYF. DNA of the CDR3: TGTGCCAGCAGTTTATCGGGCATTGCCTACGAGCAGTACTTC.

By share, this clone ranks as medium-sized. The chain couples TRBV6-1 to TRBJ1-1, with D tentatively TRBD1 (6 bases). The CDR3 spans 14 residues. Germline-derived CDR1 and CDR2 are MNHNS and SASEGT. V gave up 3 bases and J gave up 1 base, with 9 bases separating them. In DNA, the CDR3 is TGTGCCAGCAGTGAGGGGGGCGAGAACACTGAAGCTTTCTTT. It specifies CASSEGGENTEAFF.

The chain combines TRBV28 with TRBJ1-2; the D is unclear. V lost 2 bases, J lost 0 bases, and 10 bases lay in between. The CDR3 sequence is 15 residues long. CDR1 and CDR2 from the germline V gene are MDHEN and SYDVKM. The CDR3 here is CASSLLSTTNYGYTF. The CDR3 DNA is TGTGCCAGCAGTTTACTCTCGACAACTAACTATGGCTACACCTTC.

The chain links TRBV29-1 to TRBJ2-3; 8 bases fit TRBD2. Unmatched junction bases numbered 3, after V lost 5 bases and J lost 2 bases. The CDR3 loop spans 13 amino acids. Germline CDR1 is SQVTM and CDR2 is ANQGSEA. The CDR3: CSVFGLATDTQYF. In DNA form, the CDR3 reads TGCAGCGTTTTCGGACTAGCCACAGATACGCAGTATTTT.

The rearrangement joins TRBV5-4 to TRBJ2-7; 9 bases are a match to TRBD2. The CDR3 has 16 amino acids. V dropped 3 bases and J dropped 0; count of bases not matched to a gene: 7. Germline CDR1 is SGHNT and CDR2 is YYREEE (reference sequence). The CDR3 here is CASSSPTSGLSYEQYF. In DNA form, the CDR3 reads TGTGCCAGCAGCTCCCCGACTAGCGGCCTCTCCTACGAGCAGTACTTC.

The gene calls are TRBV23-1 and TRBJ2-2; TRBD1 matches 8 bases. TRBV23-1 is treated as an ORF (open reading frame) with a function not yet certain. The CDR3 is 16 residues long. With V trimmed by 0 bases and J by 3 bases, 3 bases remained unmatched. The DNA for the CDR3 is TGCGCCAGCAGTCAATCTCCGGACAGGGACACCGGGGAGCTGTTTTTT. This translates into CASSQSPDRDTGELFF.

CDR3 in amino acids: CASRQEGRRETQYF. DNA for the CDR3: TGTGCCAGCAGGCAGGAGGGCCGTAGGGAAACGCAGTATTTT. The genes are TRBV21-1 and TRBJ2-3; whether TRBD2, the table's D call, matches the DNA was not checked. TRBV21-1 is a pseudogene locus. There are 14 residues in the CDR3.

Here the CDR3 reads CASSPTSGEYNEQFF. CDR3 sequence (DNA): TGTGCCAGCAGCCCGACTAGCGGGGAGTACAATGAGCAGTTCTTC. The rearrangement links TRBV28 to TRBJ2-1; 11 bases line up with TRBD2. CDR1 MDHEN and CDR2 SYDVKM come from the germline V gene. V lost 6 bases and J lost 4; bases outside the gene matches: 5. The CDR3 has 15 amino acids. Complete variable domain (other parts from reference TRBV28 and TRBJ2-1): DVKVTQSSRYLVKRTGEKVFLECVQDMDHENMFWYRQDPGLGLRLIYFSYDVKMKEKGDIPEGYSVSREKKERFSLILESASTNQTSMYLCASSPTSGEYNEQFFGPGTRLTVL.

The chain joins TRBV7-9 to TRBJ2-1; TRBD2 agrees at 15 bases. The CDR3 runs to 18 residues. Germline V gene lookup returns CDR1 SEHNR and CDR2 FQNEAQ (reference sequence). With 7 bases clipped from V and 2 bases from J, the junction kept 9 bases outside the gene matches. CDR3 loop: CASTTPGLAGGTYNEQFF. The CDR3 nucleotides are TGTGCCAGCACCACCCCGGGACTAGCGGGAGGAACCTACAATGAGCAGTTCTTC.

This clone has only one observation. V gene TRBV4-1 combines with J gene TRBJ2-5; 13 bases map to TRBD2. Germline V gene sequence: CDR1 MGHRA, CDR2 YSYEKL. Trimming at V came to 3 bases and at J to 5 bases, leaving 3 bases not matched to a gene. CDR3 size: 15 residues. This CDR3 reads CASSHGTSGEETQYF. The CDR3 DNA follows: TGCGCCAGCAGCCATGGGACTAGCGGGGAGGAGACCCAGTACTTC.

The chain couples TRBV30 to TRBJ2-1; tentative D call: TRBD2 (6 bases). CDR3 length: 13 residues. V dropped 2 bases and J dropped 9 bases, with 14 bases sitting between them. Germline V gives CDR1 GTSNPN, CDR2 SVGIG (reference sequence). The CDR3 sequence: CAWSTTSSGEQFF. CDR3 DNA: TGTGCCTGGAGTACGACCAGTAGCGGTGAGCAGTTCTTC.

This sequence joins TRBV27 and TRBJ1-2; the D is unclear. The CDR3 length is 15 residues. Trimming took 2 bases from V and 2 from J, leaving 12 bases between them. Per the germline V gene, CDR1 is MNHEY and CDR2 is SMNVEV (reference sequence). The CDR3 here is CASSLGRGINYGYTF. CDR3 DNA: TGTGCCAGCAGTTTAGGCCGGGGTATCAACTATGGCTACACCTTC.

This clone has only a few counts. V usage is TRBV28 and J usage is TRBJ1-1; D remains unclear. This CDR3 contains 13 residues. V lost 4 bases and J lost 1, with 7 bases in between. Germline CDR1 MDHEN, CDR2 SYDVKM. The CDR3 sequence is CASSSIRNTEAFF. In DNA form, the CDR3 reads TGTGCCAGCAGTTCCATCCGGAACACTGAAGCTTTCTTT.

The V gene is TRBV14, the J gene TRBJ2-2; TRBD1 matches at 8 bases. This CDR3 region has 21 residues. Losses at the gene ends were 0 bases for V and 0 bases for J; bases not matched to a gene: 15. CDR1 is SGHDN and CDR2 is FVKESK in the germline V gene. The chain's CDR3 is CASSQEGQGPRGAANTGELFF. CDR3 coding DNA: TGTGCCAGCAGCCAAGAAGGACAGGGACCCCGCGGCGCGGCGAACACCGGGGAGCTGTTTTTT.

This clone was counted a few times. The V gene is TRBV7-9, the J gene TRBJ2-7; no definite D call. The CDR3 runs to 14 residues. The V end lost 1 base, the J end lost 0 bases, and 7 bases lay between the germline ends. Germline V gene lookup returns CDR1 SEHNR and CDR2 FQNEAQ (reference sequence). The DNA of the CDR3 is TGTGCCAGCAGCTTAGTCGGCGACTCCTACGAGCAGTACTTC. Amino acid sequence: CASSLVGDSYEQYF.

The table lists this clone with a few counts. At the DNA level, this CDR3 is encoded by other sequences in the same sample as well. CDR3 region: CASSDSAGSYNEQFF. In DNA, the CDR3 is TGTGCCAGCAGTGACTCAGCGGGCTCCTACAATGAGCAGTTCTTC. The chain joins TRBV6-4 to TRBJ2-1; perhaps TRBD2 as D (6 bases). Germline values: CDR1 MRHNA, CDR2 SNTAGT. V gave up 0 bases and J gave up 0 bases, with 6 bases separating them. This CDR3 comprises 15 residues.

This rearrangement joins TRBV5-1 to TRBJ2-1; 10 bases fit TRBD2. The CDR3 extends over 16 amino acids. Trimming at V came to 4 bases and at J to 7 bases, leaving 11 bases not matched to a gene. The germline gives CDR1 SGHRS, CDR2 YFSETQ. The CDR3 DNA follows: TGCGCCAGCAGCCTAAGTAGCGGGAGGATGAATAATGAGCAGTTCTTC. This gives the protein CASSLSSGRMNNEQFF.

The chain carries TRBV5-6 and TRBJ2-7, with D possibly matching TRBD2 (6 bases). Trimming shortened V by 4 bases and J by 4 bases, and 24 bases separated the two germline ends. Germline CDR1 reads SGHDT; CDR2 reads YYEEEE. The CDR3 loop spans 17 amino acids. The CDR3 nucleotides read TGTGCCAGCAGCCAAAAGGCCGGGACTCCGGCTGGGTACGAGCAGTACTTC. It encodes CASSQKAGTPAGYEQYF.

The V gene is TRBV28, the J gene TRBJ1-1, with D unresolved. Germline values: CDR1 MDHEN, CDR2 SYDVKM. Trimming took 7 bases from V and 6 from J, leaving 18 bases between them. CDR3 length: 14 amino acids. For the CDR3, the DNA is TGTGCCAGCATTGCAGGTGACTACGGGGCTGAAGCTTTCTTT. This gives the protein CASIAGDYGAEAFF.

This sequence joins TRBV7-8 and TRBJ2-7; 8 bases fit TRBD1. The J segment lost 0 bases and the V segment lost 5 bases, leaving 9 bases of the junction unmatched. This CDR3 has 16 residues. Per germline, CDR1 SGHVS and CDR2 FQNEAQ. CDR3 DNA: TGTGCCAGCAGCGACCGGGACAGGCTTTCCTCCTACGAGCAGTACTTC. Protein sequence: CASSDRDRLSSYEQYF.

This clone was recorded once. The J gene is TRBJ2-1, the V gene TRBV4-1; 14 positions agree with TRBD2. The J segment lost 10 bases and the V segment lost 3 bases, leaving 11 bases of the junction unmatched. This CDR3 region has 17 residues. Germline CDR1 and CDR2: MGHRA and YSYEKL. The CDR3 DNA sequence: TGCGCCAGCAGCCAGGCTCCGGGACTAGCGGGAGTTGAGGAGCAGTTCTTC. Its translation: CASSQAPGLAGVEEQFF.

The chain recombines TRBV7-2 with TRBJ2-2; weak D call: TRBD2 (5 bases). Trimming cost V 5 bases and J 3 bases, with 19 bases left between them. Germline V gene sequence: CDR1 SGHTA, CDR2 FQGNSA. The CDR3 totals 17 residues. In DNA form, the CDR3 reads TGTGCCAGCAGCCCGAGAGCGGCGGCGGCTTACACCGGGGAGCTGTTTTTT. This translates into CASSPRAAAAYTGELFF.

J is TRBJ1-2 and V is TRBV7-9, with TRBD1 matching over 7 bases. The germline V gene encodes CDR1 SEHNR and CDR2 FQNEAQ (reference sequence). V dropped 6 bases and J dropped 2; count of bases not matched to a gene: 9. This CDR3 region has 15 residues. The CDR3 bases are TGTGCCAGCAGTGGGCCCCCGGGACAGAACTATGGCTACACCTTC. Encoded protein: CASSGPPGQNYGYTF.

The chain recombines TRBV7-2 with TRBJ2-1; D may correspond to TRBD1 or TRBD2 (5 bases each). V lost 6 bases and J 2 bases, leaving 14 bases between the germline ends. Germline assignment: CDR1 SGHTA and CDR2 FQGNSA. This CDR3 has 15 residues. The CDR3 region has the DNA TGTGCCAGCAGTGGGGGACGGGACCCCTACAATGAGCAGTTCTTC. It yields the protein CASSGGRDPYNEQFF.

The V and J genes are TRBV4-3 and TRBJ2-2; possibly TRBD2 for D (6 bases). Per germline, CDR1 LGHNA and CDR2 YSLEER. The CDR3 runs 16 residues. V dropped 2 bases and J dropped 6 bases, with 16 bases sitting between them. Here the CDR3 reads CASSQLLGLPPGELFF. As DNA, the CDR3 is TGCGCCAGCAGCCAACTTCTGGGACTCCCCCCCGGGGAGCTGTTTTTT.

This chain connects TRBV9 to TRBJ2-2; the match to TRBD1 covers 7 bases. V lost 1 base and J lost 0; bases outside the gene matches: 9. The CDR3 spans 18 residues. The germline gives CDR1 SGDLS, CDR2 YYNGEE. CDR3 sequence: CASSVSPLGQPNTGELFF. CDR3 in DNA: TGTGCCAGCAGCGTAAGCCCATTGGGACAGCCGAACACCGGGGAGCTGTTTTTT.